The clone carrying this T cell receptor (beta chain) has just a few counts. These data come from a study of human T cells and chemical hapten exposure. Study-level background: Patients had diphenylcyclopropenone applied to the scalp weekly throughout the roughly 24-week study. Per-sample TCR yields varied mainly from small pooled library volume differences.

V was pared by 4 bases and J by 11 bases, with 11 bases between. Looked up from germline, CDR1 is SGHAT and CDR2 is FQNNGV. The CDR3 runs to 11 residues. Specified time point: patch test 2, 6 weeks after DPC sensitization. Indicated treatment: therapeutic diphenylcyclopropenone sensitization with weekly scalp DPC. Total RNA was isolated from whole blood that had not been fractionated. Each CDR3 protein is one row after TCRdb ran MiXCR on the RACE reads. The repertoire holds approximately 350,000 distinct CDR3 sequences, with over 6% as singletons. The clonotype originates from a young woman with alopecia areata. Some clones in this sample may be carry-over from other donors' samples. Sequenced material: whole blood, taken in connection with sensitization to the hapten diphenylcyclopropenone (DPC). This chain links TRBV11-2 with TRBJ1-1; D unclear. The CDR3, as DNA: TGTGCCAGCAGCTCGACTCTTAGGGCTTTCTTT. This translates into CASSSTLRAFF.